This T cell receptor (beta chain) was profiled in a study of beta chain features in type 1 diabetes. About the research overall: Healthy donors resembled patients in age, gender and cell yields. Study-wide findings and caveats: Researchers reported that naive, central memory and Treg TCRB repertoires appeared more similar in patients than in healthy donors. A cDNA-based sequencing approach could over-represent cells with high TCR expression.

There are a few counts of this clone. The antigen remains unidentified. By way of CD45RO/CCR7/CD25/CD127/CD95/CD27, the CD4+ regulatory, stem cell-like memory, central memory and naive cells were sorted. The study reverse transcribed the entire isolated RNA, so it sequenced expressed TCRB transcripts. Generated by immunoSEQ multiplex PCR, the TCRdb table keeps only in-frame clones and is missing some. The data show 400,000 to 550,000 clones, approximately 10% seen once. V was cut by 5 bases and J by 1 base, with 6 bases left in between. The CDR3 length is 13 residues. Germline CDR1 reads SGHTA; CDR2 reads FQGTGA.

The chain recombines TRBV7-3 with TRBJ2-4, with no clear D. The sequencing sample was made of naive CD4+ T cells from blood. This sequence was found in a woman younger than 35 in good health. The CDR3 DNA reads TGTGCCAGCAGCCCCCGGGCCAAAAACATTCAGTACTTC. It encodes CASSPRAKNIQYF.